Listed here are 4 T cell receptor beta chains from one sample, sequenced in a study of T cell clonality in common variable immunodeficiency. Overall study results and limits: Fewer deletions and N-nucleotide insertions were reportedly seen in common variable immunodeficiency TCR beta sequences.

These receptors have no identified antigens. Data came from immunoSEQ multiplex PCR; TCRdb stores just in-frame clones and leaves some out. This sample carries fewer than 20,000 clones, none of them present only once. Specimen: peripheral blood mononuclear cells. The receptors here all came from a human donor with common variable immunodeficiency.

This clone was counted between two and nine times. The sequenced fragment ends 3 residues before the CDR3 boundary, so the rest is inferred from the germline J gene. This chain joins TRBV7-6 and TRBJ2-5; D call uncertain. This CDR3 contains 13 residues. Trimming stripped 5 bases from V and 2 bases from J, with 9 bases between. CDR1 is SGHVS, CDR2 FNYEAQ, per germline. CDR3 DNA, as far as it was read: TGTGCCAGCAGCCGAACCGGGCAAGAGACC. Its translation: CASSRTGQET. The whole CDR3 sequence is CASSRTGQETQYF.

This clone was detected a few times. This CDR3 reads CASSFPKGVLTDTQYF. CDR3 bases read: TGCGCCAGCAGCTTTCCGAAGGGCGTCCTCACAGATACG. The rearrangement uses TRBV5-1 and TRBJ2-3; D is unresolved. The read falls 3 residues short of the CDR3 end, and the missing part is taken from the germline J gene. The CDR3 extends over 16 amino acids. Trimming pared 2 bases from V and 2 bases from J, leaving 15 bases between. Germline values: CDR1 SGHRS, CDR2 YFSETQ.

About this clone: Read coverage stops 3 residues before the CDR3 terminus; the germline J gene supplies the remainder. The chain recombines TRBV2 with TRBJ2-1; TRBD1 might be the D (6 bases). Trimming removed 4 bases from V and 3 bases from J, with 10 bases in between. Germline-derived CDR1 and CDR2 are SNHLY and FYNNEI. CDR3 length: 14 amino acids. The CDR3 bases that were read are TGTGCCAGCAGTGCAGGGGTTGGCTACAATGAG. It yields the protein CASSAGVGYNE. The full CDR3 is CASSAGVGYNEQFF.

With regard to this clone: The read gets to within 3 residues of the CDR3 end, and the germline J gene fills in the rest. This rearrangement joins TRBV18 to TRBJ1-6; D is possibly TRBD1 (5 bases). V gave up 6 bases and J gave up 0 bases, with 12 bases separating them. Germline V lookup: CDR1 KGHSH, CDR2 LQKENI. CDR3 length: 16 amino acids. Partial CDR3 DNA: TGTGCCAGCTCCCCGGACATACGCTCCTATAATTCACCC. Its protein product is CASSPDIRSYNSP. The entire CDR3 is CASSPDIRSYNSPLHF.